The 28 T cell receptor beta chains reported below all come from one sample, sequenced in a study of response to subunit inactivated influenza vaccine. From the RT-PCR reads, TCRdb called clonotypes with MiXCR, one entry per CDR3 protein. This table holds under 850,000 distinct CDR3 sequences, approximately 17% found once. The starting material was PBMCs from blood, obtained about 5 days after vaccination. The source is a man aged 50-60 years who received an inactivated influenza vaccine.

The rearrangement uses TRBV7-9 and TRBJ1-5; possible D gene TRBD1, 5 bases. CDR1 is SEHNR, CDR2 FQNEAQ, per germline (reference sequence). The ends were cut back, 5 bases at V and 7 bases at J, with 15 bases in the middle. This CDR3 is 14 amino acids long. CDR3 DNA sequence: TGTGCCAGCAGCCCCTGGGGGGAGGGGCAGCCCCAGCATTTT. Its protein is CASSPWGEGQPQHF.

This clonotype turned up a few times. The chain couples TRBV12-3 or TRBV12-4 to TRBJ1-3; tentatively, D is TRBD1 (5 bases). Trimming cost V 4 bases and J 0 bases, with 10 bases left between them. This CDR3 region has 15 residues. The CDR3 DNA reads as TGTGCCAGCAGTTCATCGACAGCCTCTGGAAACACCATATATTTT. Translated: CASSSSTASGNTIYF.

The V and J genes are TRBV7-2 and TRBJ1-3, with TRBD1 as a possible D gene (6 bases). Germline V gene lookup returns CDR1 SGHTA and CDR2 FQGNSA. The ends were cut back, 0 bases at V and 2 bases at J, with 8 bases in the middle. CDR3 length: 15 residues. This CDR3 reads CASSLAQGTGNTIYF. In DNA, the CDR3 is TGTGCCAGCAGCTTAGCACAGGGCACTGGAAACACCATATATTTT.

V is TRBV4-3 and J is TRBJ2-7; 14 bases fit TRBD2. The V segment lost 3 bases and the J segment 4 bases; nucleotides outside the gene matches: 5. CDR1 is LGHNA, CDR2 YSLEER, per germline. The CDR3 is made up of 16 amino acids. The CDR3 nucleotides are TGCGCCAGCAGCCAGGAGGGACTAGCGGGAGATTACGAGCAGTACTTC. Translated: CASSQEGLAGDYEQYF.

The rearrangement links TRBV9 to TRBJ2-1; D perhaps matches TRBD1 (6 bases). Trimming left V 3 bases short and J 0 bases short, with 19 bases between. Germline loops: CDR1 SGDLS, CDR2 YYNGEE. This CDR3 has 18 residues. Here the CDR3 reads CASSERISGQISYNEQFF. The DNA of the CDR3 is TGTGCCAGCAGCGAGCGCATCAGTGGACAGATCTCCTACAATGAGCAGTTCTTC.

This chain connects TRBV3-1 to TRBJ2-7; D remains ambiguous. CDR1 and CDR2 from the germline V gene are LGHDT and YNNKEL (reference sequence). This CDR3 is 15 amino acids long. Trimming left V 1 base short and J 5 bases short, with 15 bases between. The DNA for the CDR3 is TGTGCCAGCAGCCAAGTTTTAACCGGTAAGAACGAGCAGTACTTC. This gives the protein CASSQVLTGKNEQYF.

This clonotype was counted between two and nine times. V and J are TRBV2 and TRBJ2-2; 11 bases agree with TRBD1. The CDR3 loop spans 15 amino acids. V shed 6 bases and J 9 bases; nucleotides not matched to a gene: 9. Germline V gene lookup returns CDR1 SNHLY and CDR2 FYNNEI. The CDR3 here is CASSRGTGGMWELFF. CDR3 nucleotide sequence: TGTGCCAGCAGCCGAGGGACAGGGGGTATGTGGGAGCTGTTTTTT. The full variable domain, with the rest looked up from reference TRBV2 and TRBJ2-2, is EPEVTQTPSHQVTQMGQEVILRCVPISNHLYFYWYRQILGQKVEFLVSFYNNEISEKSEIFDDQFSVERPDGSNFTLKIRSTKLEDSAMYFCASSRGTGGMWELFFGEGSRLTVL.

V and J are TRBV12-3 or TRBV12-4 and TRBJ2-7, with a weak D call TRBD2 (6 bases). CDR3 size: 13 residues. Trimming left V 3 bases short and J 6 bases short, with 12 bases between. This CDR3 reads CASSFDVGGEQYF. For the CDR3, the DNA is TGTGCCAGCAGTTTTGACGTGGGAGGCGAGCAGTACTTC.

This chain uses TRBV20-1 with TRBJ1-5, with D possibly being TRBD1 (5 bases). V dropped 5 bases and J dropped 7 bases, with 12 bases sitting between them. The CDR3 contains 12 residues. Per germline, CDR1 DFQATT and CDR2 SNEGSKA (reference sequence). The CDR3 spells CSAGGGGQPQHF. In DNA, the CDR3 is TGCAGTGCTGGCGGGGGAGGGCAGCCCCAGCATTTT.

This chain uses TRBV27 with TRBJ1-6; D is undetermined. In germline, CDR1 is MNHEY, CDR2 SMNVEV (reference sequence). V lost 5 bases to trimming and J lost 0 bases, with 14 bases between them. The CDR3 loop spans 17 amino acids. CDR3 in DNA: TGTGCCAGCAGTCCCCGGTCCTTTAGCTCCTATAATTCACCCCTCCACTTT. This translates into CASSPRSFSSYNSPLHF.

In its sample, this clonotype was seen a few times. V gene TRBV29-1 combines with J gene TRBJ2-2, with 9 positions matching TRBD2. The J segment lost 6 bases and the V segment lost 2 bases, leaving 7 bases of the junction unmatched. CDR1 and CDR2 from the germline V gene are SQVTM and ANQGSEA. CDR3 length equals 15 residues. The chain's CDR3 is CSVETASGKAGELFF. CDR3 sequence (DNA): TGCAGCGTTGAAACGGCTAGCGGGAAGGCCGGGGAGCTGTTTTTT.

This clonotype was seen more than once but under ten times. The chain combines TRBV9 with TRBJ2-3; no definite D call. The CDR3 runs 15 residues. Trimming pared 4 bases from V and 3 bases from J, leaving 15 bases between. The germline gives CDR1 SGDLS, CDR2 YYNGEE. DNA for the CDR3: TGTGCCAGCAGCCTCCGGGTCACAACAACAGATACGCAGTATTTT. Protein product: CASSLRVTTTDTQYF.

A few counts support this clonotype. V and J are TRBV12-3 or TRBV12-4 and TRBJ2-5; D unresolved. This CDR3 is 13 amino acids long. V shed 6 bases and J shed 5 bases, with 13 bases lying between them. The CDR3 sequence is CASSSLSGETQYF. In DNA, the CDR3 is TGTGCCAGCAGCTCTTTATCCGGGGAGACCCAGTACTTC.

Note on this clonotype: A read error may produce the germline difference seen at one junction end. This chain links TRBV2 with TRBJ2-1; possible D gene TRBD1, 6 bases. CDR1 and CDR2 from the germline V gene are SNHLY and FYNNEI. The CDR3 is 11 residues long. The CDR3: CASRYDRSLLF. DNA for the CDR3: TGTGCCAGCCGATACGACAGGTCCCTCCTCTTC.

The V and J genes are TRBV20-1 and TRBJ2-3; 10 bases line up with TRBD2. Germline trimming cut 0 bases from V and 2 bases from J; bases unmatched to any gene: 5. Germline CDR1 is DFQATT and CDR2 is SNEGSKA (reference sequence). The CDR3 runs 16 residues. CDR3 DNA sequence: TGCAGTGCTAGAGATTTTAGCGGGGGGTACACAGATACGCAGTATTTT. It is translated as CSARDFSGGYTDTQYF.

The chain joins TRBV29-1 to TRBJ2-7; 7 bases match TRBD1. CDR1 and CDR2 (germline): SQVTM, ANQGSEA. This CDR3 has 12 amino acids. Trimming took 5 bases from V and 6 from J; bases not matched to a gene: 7. The CDR3, as DNA: TGCAGCGTTAGGACAGGTGCACGCGAGCAGTACTTC. As protein: CSVRTGAREQYF.

This chain links TRBV5-1 with TRBJ2-3; a weak D match, TRBD2 (6 bases). The V end was cut by 4 bases, the J end by 5 bases, with 17 bases between. In germline, CDR1 is SGHRS, CDR2 YFSETQ. The length of the CDR3 is 15 residues. Here the CDR3 DNA reads TGCGCCAGCAGCCCGGCGGGGATACGGCTAGATACGCAGTATTTT. As protein: CASSPAGIRLDTQYF. Full variable domain (outside the CDR3, taken from reference TRBV5-1 and TRBJ2-3): KAGVTQTPRYLIKTRGQQVTLSCSPISGHRSVSWYQQTPGQGLQFLFEYFSETQRNKGNFPGRFSGRQFSNSRSEMNVSTLELGDSALYLCASSPAGIRLDTQYFGPGTRLTVL.

Many counts were recorded for this clonotype. The chain joins TRBV4-3 to TRBJ2-3; 12 bases agree with TRBD2. V trimming: 4 bases; J trimming: 6 bases; junction bases outside the gene matches: 17. The CDR3 is 19 amino acids. The V gene's germline CDR1 is LGHNA and CDR2 YSLEER. The CDR3 reads CASSPWLAGGPDRLDTQYF. CDR3 DNA: TGCGCCAGCAGCCCCTGGCTAGCGGGGGGGCCGGATCGATTGGATACGCAGTATTTT.

The chain couples TRBV29-1 to TRBJ1-2; tentative D call: TRBD1 (5 bases). Trimming removed 7 bases at V and 8 bases at J, with 20 bases between. The CDR3 is made up of 13 amino acids. CDR1 and CDR2 (germline): SQVTM, ANQGSEA. DNA of the CDR3: TGCAGCGGTGGGATGCGGGGGACCGTGGGCTACACCTTC. It is translated as CSGGMRGTVGYTF.

This clonotype was counted only a few times. V is TRBV7-9 and J is TRBJ1-2, with D unresolved. Germline CDR1 reads SEHNR; CDR2 reads FQNEAQ (reference sequence). The CDR3 totals 16 residues. Between the trimmed V and J ends, which lost 1 base and 5 bases, there was a span of 17 bases. CDR3 DNA sequence: TGTGCCAGCAGCTTAGATAAACCTGGGATTCGGTATGGCTACACCTTC. The encoded protein is CASSLDKPGIRYGYTF.

The V gene is TRBV6-2 or TRBV6-3, the J gene TRBJ2-3, with 8 positions matching TRBD1. V trimming: 4 bases; J trimming: 6 bases; junction bases outside the gene matches: 9. CDR3 size: 15 residues. Germline CDR1 reads MNHEY; CDR2 reads SVGEGT. In DNA, the CDR3 is TGTGCCAGCAGTTCAGAGAGACAGGGGATTGATACGCAGTATTTT. Amino acid sequence: CASSSERQGIDTQYF.

The sample holds a few counts of this clonotype. The chain is built from TRBV10-3 and TRBJ1-2; D remains ambiguous. V lost 3 bases and J lost 4, with 12 bases in between. The CDR3 has 14 amino acids. The germline CDR1 and CDR2 sequences are ENHRY and SYGVKD. For the CDR3, the DNA is TGTGCCATCAGTGATCTTCCAGGATCCTATGGCTACACCTTC. Amino acid sequence: CAISDLPGSYGYTF.

This clonotype was counted at least ten times. V is TRBV5-1 and J is TRBJ1-3; 9 bases align to TRBD1. V shed 4 bases and J 0 bases; nucleotides not matched to a gene: 5. Germline CDR1 and CDR2: SGHRS and YFSETQ. The CDR3 is 16 residues long. CDR3 residues: CASSGGQGTSGNTIYF. The DNA of the CDR3 is TGCGCCAGCAGCGGGGGACAGGGAACCTCTGGAAACACCATATATTTT.

This sequence joins TRBV5-1 and TRBJ2-1; unclear D gene. Trimming shortened V by 0 bases and J by 6 bases, and 10 bases separated the two germline ends. CDR3 length: 14 amino acids. Germline lookup yields CDR1 SGHRS and CDR2 YFSETQ. The CDR3 DNA sequence: TGCGCCAGCAGCTTGGCGGCGGTAACCAATGAGCAGTTCTTC. Amino acids: CASSLAAVTNEQFF.

In its sample, this clonotype was seen a few times. This chain connects TRBV3-1 to TRBJ1-2, with a possible D match to TRBD1 (6 bases). Looked up from germline, CDR1 is LGHDT and CDR2 is YNNKEL (reference sequence). V dropped 5 bases and J dropped 8 bases, with 15 bases sitting between them. The CDR3 consists of 13 residues. The CDR3 bases are TGTGCCAGCAGCAACAGACAGGTGGACGGCTACACCTTC. It is translated as CASSNRQVDGYTF.

The chain joins TRBV20-1 to TRBJ2-7; D uncertain. The CDR3 is made up of 12 amino acids. Deletions cut 2 bases from V and 4 bases from J, with 9 bases between. CDR1 is DFQATT, CDR2 SNEGSKA, per germline (reference sequence). The CDR3 protein is CSARKTEYEQYF. The CDR3 bases are TGCAGTGCTAGAAAGACCGAGTACGAGCAGTACTTC.

The chain recombines TRBV20-1 with TRBJ2-5, with 13 bases that match TRBD2. V lost 6 bases and J lost 4; bases outside the gene matches: 2. The length of the CDR3 is 13 residues. Germline CDR1 is DFQATT and CDR2 is SNEGSKA (reference sequence). The CDR3 spells CSAGLAGAETQYF. The CDR3 DNA follows: TGCAGTGCAGGACTAGCGGGAGCAGAGACCCAGTACTTC.

This clonotype was seen repeatedly, ten times or more. V gene TRBV4-1 combines with J gene TRBJ2-1; 9 bases match TRBD2. V trimming: 3 bases; J trimming: 6 bases; junction bases outside the gene matches: 9. In germline, CDR1 is MGHRA, CDR2 YSYEKL. The CDR3 has 16 amino acids. CDR3 residues: CASSHTTGLARNEQFF. CDR3 sequence (DNA): TGCGCCAGCAGCCACACCACGGGACTAGCTCGCAATGAGCAGTTCTTC.